This is a list of T cell receptor beta chains from one sample in a study of T cell responses to AZD1222 COVID-19 vaccine. Sequencing used immunoSEQ multiplex PCR; TCRdb keeps in-frame clones, though not all of them. Of 150,000 to 200,000 clones listed, roughly nine tenths are singletons. The sequencing used peripheral blood, collected 28 days after the second AZD1222 dose. The origin of the receptors is an adult who received the AZD1222 COVID-19 vaccine. Both conserved end residues are part of each CDR3.

V gene,CDR3 protein
TRBV25-1,CASSEGTVYGYTF
TRBV13,CASSFLLAGSNYGYTF
TRBV6-4,CASSLGNSGANVLTF
TRBV5-6,CASSLAEDGTNEKLFF
TRBV9,CASSRERAGGSEQFF
TRBV30,CAWSVRLSETQYF
TRBV28,CASTGGADEQYF
TRBV7-2,CASSPRARREQFF
TRBV21-1,CASSSPGLASSEQFF
TRBV7-2,CASSSFNRGIGGYTF
TRBV30,CAWTRDRGLAVSYNEQFF
TRBV9,CASSEGFGGEKLFF
TRBV2,CASSDEAASVTDTQYF
TRBV27,CASSLGYSYNEQFF
TRBV30,CAWPTENTGELFF
TRBV7-2,CASGSSVAGGRETQYF
TRBV13,CASSPTGTSGSYEQYF
TRBV6-5,CASNGGRAGTGELFF
TRBV5-4,CASSPWTGANGYTF
TRBV5-4,CASSPHAGTGGETQYF
TRBV3-1/TRBV3-2,CASSQNLGTSGSAGSYNEQFF
TRBV10-3,CAISVTGVNQPQHF
TRBV5-6,CASSSTWGSGEQYF
TRBV5-3,CARSLIQGPVNTEAFF
TRBV6-6,CASSYPTSSDTQYF
TRBV19,CASSQGPSGNQPQHF
TRBV6-2/TRBV6-3,CASSLGDTEAFF
TRBV6-6,CASSDGLARSTYEQYF
TRBV5-1,CASTGGTNEQFF
TRBV6-5,CASSKGQGNQPQHF
TRBV25-1,CASSEQVFSGNTIYF
TRBV7-2,CASSLMGSYNSPLHF
TRBV27,CASTRGGGETQYF
TRBV6-5,CASSYSGGYFYGYTF
TRBV11-2,CASGAEVWNEQFF
TRBV19,CASSQGSNQPQHF
TRBV6-6,CASSYSPGGSGNTIYF
TRBV5-4,CASSLGGGETQYF
TRBV28,CASSLGLKGAGKDGYTF